This T cell receptor (beta chain) was recovered during a study of regulatory T cells in long-lasting Graves disease. Time point defined: newly diagnosed GD, antithyroid drugs for less than 3 months. There was RNA extracted from PBMCs, and the TCR library was made from it. Arm-PCR of CDR3 regions and iRepertoire HTBI primers were the basis on which TCR beta libraries were built. One entry per CDR3 protein results from TCRdb running MiXCR on the multiplex PCR reads. The table has more than 300,000 distinct CDR3 sequences, about 11% seen once. J was trimmed by 5 bases and V by 4 bases; bases with no gene match: 7. This CDR3 spans 14 amino acids. Germline lookup yields CDR1 MNHNS and CDR2 SASEGT. These data were likewise used in another study, on T cells in Graves' hyperthyroidism and ophthalmopathy.

Source: peripheral blood mononuclear cells (PBMCs), taken at new diagnosis, from a patient treated with antithyroid drugs. This TCR derives from a woman between 18 and 30 years old with Graves disease. The chain couples TRBV6-1 to TRBJ1-1; 7 bases map to TRBD1. CDR3 in amino acids: CASSVKTGFTEAFF. CDR3 coding DNA: TGTGCCAGCAGTGTTAAGACAGGGTTTACTGAAGCTTTCTTT.